A selection of T cell receptor beta chains follows, all from one sample in a study of shared clonotypes between healthy human individuals. The method was immunoSEQ multiplex PCR; TCRdb's version includes in-frame clones alone and lacks a portion of them. The table has around 500,000 clones, roughly 80% seen once. The sample taken for sequencing was PBMCs. The receptors come from a woman in her 40s in good health. Some clones in this sample may be carry-over from other donors' samples. Each CDR3 is given with its conserved first and last residue. A D gene is named only where the DNA matches it firmly. Size values are once, few and many counts, or a class for expanded clones, and some rows have none.

CDR3 length,D gene,V gene,J gene,clone size,CDR3 DNA,CDR3 protein
14,.,TRBV5-1,TRBJ2-7,.,TGCGCCAGCACTAAAGACGGAAACTCCTACGAGCAGTACTTC,CASTKDGNSYEQYF
16,.,TRBV5-1,TRBJ2-3,.,TGCGCCAGCAGCTTGGAGGTTAGCGGCCTCACAGATACGCAGTATTTT,CASSLEVSGLTDTQYF
16,.,TRBV15,TRBJ1-5,.,TGTGCCACCAGCAGAGATGAAGGGTCGGGTGGTCAGCCCCAGCATTTT,CATSRDEGSGGQPQHF
12,.,TRBV2,TRBJ2-7,.,TGTGCCAGTGCAATACGGGCAGACGAGCAGTACTTC,CASAIRADEQYF
14,TRBD1,TRBV18,TRBJ1-1,.,TGTGCCAGCTCATTACAGGGGGCACAAACTGAAGCTTTCTTT,CASSLQGAQTEAFF
11,.,TRBV20-1,TRBJ1-2,few,TGCAGTGCTACTGGACCCGATGGCTACACCTTC,CSATGPDGYTF
17,.,TRBV15,TRBJ2-2,.,TGTGCCACCAGCAGAGGACCCCCCGAGAGGGGGACCGGGGAGCTGTTTTTT,CATSRGPPERGTGELFF
13,.,TRBV18,TRBJ2-3,once,TGTGCCAGCTCGCCTACTAGCACAGATACGCAGTATTTT,CASSPTSTDTQYF
15,TRBD2,TRBV7-9,TRBJ2-1,once,TGTGCCAGCAGTTCCTGGGCGGGAGGGCTCAATGAGCAGTTCTTC,CASSSWAGGLNEQFF
17,.,TRBV7-8,TRBJ1-5,.,TGTGCCAGCAGCTTAGGAATGGGTCGTTCGAGCAATCAGCCCCAGCATTTT,CASSLGMGRSSNQPQHF
15,TRBD2,TRBV5-1,TRBJ2-3,.,TGCGCCAGCAGCCTTTCGACTAGCGCCTCAGATACGCAGTATTTT,CASSLSTSASDTQYF